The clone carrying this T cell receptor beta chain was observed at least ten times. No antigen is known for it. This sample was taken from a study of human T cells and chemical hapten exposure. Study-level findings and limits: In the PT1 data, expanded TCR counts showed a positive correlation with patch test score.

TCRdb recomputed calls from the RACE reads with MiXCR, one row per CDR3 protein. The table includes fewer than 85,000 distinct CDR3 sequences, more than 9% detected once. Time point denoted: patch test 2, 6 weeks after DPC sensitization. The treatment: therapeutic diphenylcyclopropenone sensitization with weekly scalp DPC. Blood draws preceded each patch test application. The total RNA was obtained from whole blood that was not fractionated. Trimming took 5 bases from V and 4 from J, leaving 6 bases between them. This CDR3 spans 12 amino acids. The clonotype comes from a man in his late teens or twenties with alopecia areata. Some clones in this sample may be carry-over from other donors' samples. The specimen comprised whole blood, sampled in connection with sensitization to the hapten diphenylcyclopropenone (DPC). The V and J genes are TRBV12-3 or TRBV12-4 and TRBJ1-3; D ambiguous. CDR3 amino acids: CASSLRGNTIYF. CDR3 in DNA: TGTGCCAGCAGTCTGCGGGGAAACACCATATATTTT.